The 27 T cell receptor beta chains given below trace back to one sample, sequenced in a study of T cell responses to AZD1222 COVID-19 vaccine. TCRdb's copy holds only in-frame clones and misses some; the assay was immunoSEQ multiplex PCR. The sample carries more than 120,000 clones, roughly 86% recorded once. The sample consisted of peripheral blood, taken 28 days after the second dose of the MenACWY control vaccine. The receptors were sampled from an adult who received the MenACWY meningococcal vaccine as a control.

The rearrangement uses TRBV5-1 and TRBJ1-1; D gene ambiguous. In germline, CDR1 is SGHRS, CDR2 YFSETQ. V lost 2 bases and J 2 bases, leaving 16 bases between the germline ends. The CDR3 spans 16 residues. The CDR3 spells CASSFLADLRNTEAFF. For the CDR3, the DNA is TGCGCCAGCAGCTTCTTAGCTGATTTGAGAAACACTGAAGCTTTCTTT.

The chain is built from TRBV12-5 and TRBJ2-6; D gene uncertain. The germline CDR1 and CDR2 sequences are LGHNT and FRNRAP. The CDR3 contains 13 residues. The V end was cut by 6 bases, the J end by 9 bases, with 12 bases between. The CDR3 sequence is CASGPDKVNVLTF. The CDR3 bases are TGTGCTAGTGGCCCGGATAAGGTCAACGTCCTGACTTTC.

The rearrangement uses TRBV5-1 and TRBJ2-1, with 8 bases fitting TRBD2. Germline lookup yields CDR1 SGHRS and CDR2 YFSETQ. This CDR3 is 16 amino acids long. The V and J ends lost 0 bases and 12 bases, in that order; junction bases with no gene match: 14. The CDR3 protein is CASSLGDPGLADGQFF. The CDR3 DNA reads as TGCGCCAGCAGCTTGGGCGACCCCGGACTAGCCGACGGGCAGTTCTTC.

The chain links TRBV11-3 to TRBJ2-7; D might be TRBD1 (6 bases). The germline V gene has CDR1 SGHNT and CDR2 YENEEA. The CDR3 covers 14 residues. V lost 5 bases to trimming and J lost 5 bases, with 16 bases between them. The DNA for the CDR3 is TGTGCCAGCAGCGCAGGGGCTGCGCGGCACGAGCAGTACTTC. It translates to CASSAGAARHEQYF.

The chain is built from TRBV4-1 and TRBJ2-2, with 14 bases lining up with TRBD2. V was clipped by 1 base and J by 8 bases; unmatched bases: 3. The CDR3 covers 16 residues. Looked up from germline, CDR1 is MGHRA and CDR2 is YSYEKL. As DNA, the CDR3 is TGCGCCAGCAGCCAAGCGACTAGCGGGGGGGCTGGGGAGCTGTTTTTT. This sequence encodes CASSQATSGGAGELFF.

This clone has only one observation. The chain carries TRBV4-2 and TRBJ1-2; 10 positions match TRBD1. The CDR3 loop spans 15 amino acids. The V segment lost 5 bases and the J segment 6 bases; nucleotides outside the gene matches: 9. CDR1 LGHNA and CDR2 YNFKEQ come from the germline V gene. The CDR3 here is CASSVRWGTGDGYTF. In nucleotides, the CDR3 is TGTGCCAGCAGCGTCCGTTGGGGGACAGGGGATGGCTACACCTTC.

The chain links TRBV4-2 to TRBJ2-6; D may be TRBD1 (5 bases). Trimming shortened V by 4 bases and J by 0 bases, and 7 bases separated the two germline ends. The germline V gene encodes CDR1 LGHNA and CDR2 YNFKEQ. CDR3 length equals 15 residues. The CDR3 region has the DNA TGTGCCAGCAGCCCAGGGTACTCTGGGGCCAACGTCCTGACTTTC. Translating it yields CASSPGYSGANVLTF.

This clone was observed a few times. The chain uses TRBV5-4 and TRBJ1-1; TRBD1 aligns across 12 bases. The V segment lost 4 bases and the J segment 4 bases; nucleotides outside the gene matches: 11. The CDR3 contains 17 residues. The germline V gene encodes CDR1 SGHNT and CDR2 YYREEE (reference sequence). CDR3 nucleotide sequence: TGTGCCAGCAGCGTACGGGACAGGGGGCGCCTTGGCACTGAAGCTTTCTTT. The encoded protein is CASSVRDRGRLGTEAFF. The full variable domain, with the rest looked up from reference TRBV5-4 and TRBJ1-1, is ETGVTQSPTHLIKTRGQQVTLRCSSQSGHNTVSWYQQALGQGPQFIFQYYREEENGRGNFPPRFSGLQFPNYSSELNVNALELDDSALYLCASSVRDRGRLGTEAFFGQGTRLTVV.

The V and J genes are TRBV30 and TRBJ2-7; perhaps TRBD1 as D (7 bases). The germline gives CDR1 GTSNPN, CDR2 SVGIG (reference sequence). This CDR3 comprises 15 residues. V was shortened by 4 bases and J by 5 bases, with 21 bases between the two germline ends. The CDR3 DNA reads TGTGCCTGGAAACCGACAGGGACTGCCTTCCACGAGCAGTACTTC. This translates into CAWKPTGTAFHEQYF.

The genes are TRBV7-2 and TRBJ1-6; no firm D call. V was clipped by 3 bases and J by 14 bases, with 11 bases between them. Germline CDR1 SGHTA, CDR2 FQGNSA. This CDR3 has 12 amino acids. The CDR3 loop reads CASSFSGIALHF. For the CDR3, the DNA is TGTGCCAGCAGCTTTAGCGGGATTGCCCTCCACTTT.

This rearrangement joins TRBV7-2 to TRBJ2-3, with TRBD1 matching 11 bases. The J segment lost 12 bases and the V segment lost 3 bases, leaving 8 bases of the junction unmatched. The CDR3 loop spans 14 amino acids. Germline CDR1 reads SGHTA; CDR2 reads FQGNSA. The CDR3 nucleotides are TGTGCCAGCAGCTTCGAGGTGGGGACAGGGGGACAGTATTTT. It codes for CASSFEVGTGGQYF.

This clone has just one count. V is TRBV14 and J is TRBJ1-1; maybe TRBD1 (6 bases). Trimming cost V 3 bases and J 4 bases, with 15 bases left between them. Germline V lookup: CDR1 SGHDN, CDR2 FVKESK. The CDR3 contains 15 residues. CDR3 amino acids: CASSHPTGPSTEAFF. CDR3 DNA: TGTGCCAGCAGCCATCCCACAGGGCCCAGCACTGAAGCTTTCTTT. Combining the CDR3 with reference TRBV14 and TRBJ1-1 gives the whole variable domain EAGVTQFPSHSVIEKGQTVTLRCDPISGHDNLYWYRRVMGKEIKFLLHFVKESKQDESGMPNNRFLAERTGGTYSTLKVQPAELEDSGVYFCASSHPTGPSTEAFFGQGTRLTVV.

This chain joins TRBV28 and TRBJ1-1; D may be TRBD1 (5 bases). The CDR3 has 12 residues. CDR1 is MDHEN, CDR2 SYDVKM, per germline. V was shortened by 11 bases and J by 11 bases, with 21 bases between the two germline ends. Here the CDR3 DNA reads TGTGCCTCCGGGGTTTTGTTGAAGGGGGCTTTCTTT. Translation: CASGVLLKGAFF.

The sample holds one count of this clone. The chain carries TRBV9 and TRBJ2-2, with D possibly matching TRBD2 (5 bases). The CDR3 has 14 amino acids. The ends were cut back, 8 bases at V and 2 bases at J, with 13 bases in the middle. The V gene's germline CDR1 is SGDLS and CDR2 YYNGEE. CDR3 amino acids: CASSRDPNTGELFF. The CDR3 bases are TGTGCCAGTTCGAGGGATCCAAACACCGGGGAGCTGTTTTTT. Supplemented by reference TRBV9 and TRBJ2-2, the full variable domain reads DSGVTQTPKHLITATGQRVTLRCSPRSGDLSVYWYQQSLDQGLQFLIQYYNGEERAKGNILERFSAQQFPDLHSELNLSSLELGDSALYFCASSRDPNTGELFFGEGSRLTVL.

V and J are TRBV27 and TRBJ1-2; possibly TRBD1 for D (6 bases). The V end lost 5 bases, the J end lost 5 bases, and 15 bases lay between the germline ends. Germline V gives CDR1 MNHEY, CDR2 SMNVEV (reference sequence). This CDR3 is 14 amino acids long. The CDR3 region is CASSPAWGAYGYTF. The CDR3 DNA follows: TGTGCCAGCAGTCCCGCTTGGGGGGCGTATGGCTACACCTTC.

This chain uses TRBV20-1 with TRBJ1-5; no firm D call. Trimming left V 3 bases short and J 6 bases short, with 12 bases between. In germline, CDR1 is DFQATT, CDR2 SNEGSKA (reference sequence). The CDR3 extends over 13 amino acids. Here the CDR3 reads CSASFGSSQPQHF. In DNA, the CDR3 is TGCAGTGCTAGTTTTGGGTCCAGTCAGCCCCAGCATTTT.

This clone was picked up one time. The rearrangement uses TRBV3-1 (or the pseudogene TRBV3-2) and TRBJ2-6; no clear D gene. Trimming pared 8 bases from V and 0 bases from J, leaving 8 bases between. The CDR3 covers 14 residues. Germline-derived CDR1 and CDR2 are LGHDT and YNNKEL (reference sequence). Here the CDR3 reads CASSDRSGANVLTF. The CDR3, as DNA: TGTGCCAGCTCTGACCGCTCTGGGGCCAACGTCCTGACTTTC.

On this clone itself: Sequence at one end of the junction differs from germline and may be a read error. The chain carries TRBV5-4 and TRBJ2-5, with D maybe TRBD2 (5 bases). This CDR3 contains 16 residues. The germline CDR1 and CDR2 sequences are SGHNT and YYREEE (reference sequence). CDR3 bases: TGTGCCAGCAGCTCTGGCGGGCGGGTGGACCCAGAGGCCCAGTACTTC. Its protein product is CASSSGGRVDPEAQYF.

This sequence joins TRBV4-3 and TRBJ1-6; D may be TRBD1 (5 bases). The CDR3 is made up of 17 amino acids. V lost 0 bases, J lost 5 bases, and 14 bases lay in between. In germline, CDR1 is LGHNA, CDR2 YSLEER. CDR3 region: CASSQDLGGPHNSPLHF. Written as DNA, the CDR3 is TGCGCCAGCAGCCAAGATTTGGGGGGACCCCATAATTCACCCCTCCACTTT.

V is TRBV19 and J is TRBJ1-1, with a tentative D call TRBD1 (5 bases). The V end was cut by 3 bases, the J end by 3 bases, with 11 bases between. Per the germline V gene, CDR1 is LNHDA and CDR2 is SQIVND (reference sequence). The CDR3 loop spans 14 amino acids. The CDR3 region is CASSIRQFYTEAFF. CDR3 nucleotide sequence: TGTGCCAGTAGTATTCGACAGTTTTACACTGAAGCTTTCTTT.

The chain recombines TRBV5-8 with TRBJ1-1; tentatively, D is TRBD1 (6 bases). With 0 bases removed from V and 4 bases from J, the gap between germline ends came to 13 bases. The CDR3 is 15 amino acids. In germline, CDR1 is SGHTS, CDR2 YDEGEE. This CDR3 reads CASSLGTGYRTEAFF. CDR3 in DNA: TGTGCCAGCAGCTTGGGAACAGGGTATCGCACTGAAGCTTTCTTT. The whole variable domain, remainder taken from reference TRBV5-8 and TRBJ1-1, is EAGVTQSPTHLIKTRGQQATLRCSPISGHTSVYWYQQALGLGLQFLLWYDEGEERNRGNFPPRFSGRQFPNYSSELNVNALELEDSALYLCASSLGTGYRTEAFFGQGTRLTVV.

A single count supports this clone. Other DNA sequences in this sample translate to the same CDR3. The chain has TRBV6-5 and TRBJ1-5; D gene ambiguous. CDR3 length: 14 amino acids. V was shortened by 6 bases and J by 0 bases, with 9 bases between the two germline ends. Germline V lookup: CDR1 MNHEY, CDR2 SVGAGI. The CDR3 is CASSPLDSNQPQHF. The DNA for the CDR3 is TGTGCCAGCAGCCCCCTTGATAGCAATCAGCCCCAGCATTTT.

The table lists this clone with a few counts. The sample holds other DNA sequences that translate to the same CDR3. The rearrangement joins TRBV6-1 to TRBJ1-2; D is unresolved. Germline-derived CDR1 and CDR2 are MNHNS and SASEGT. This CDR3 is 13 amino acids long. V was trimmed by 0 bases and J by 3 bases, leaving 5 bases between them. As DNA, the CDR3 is TGTGCCAGCAGTGAAGCGCCCTACTATGGCTACACCTTC. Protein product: CASSEAPYYGYTF.

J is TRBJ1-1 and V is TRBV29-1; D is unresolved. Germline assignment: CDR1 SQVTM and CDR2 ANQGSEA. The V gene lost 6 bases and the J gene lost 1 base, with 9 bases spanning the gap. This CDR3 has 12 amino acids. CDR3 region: CSVREPNTEAFF. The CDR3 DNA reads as TGCAGCGTAAGGGAACCGAACACTGAAGCTTTCTTT.

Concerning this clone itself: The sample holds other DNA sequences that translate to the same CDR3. The CDR3 loop reads CASSGGNQPQHF. The CDR3 DNA sequence: TGTGCCAGCAGTGGTGGCAATCAGCCCCAGCATTTT. The gene calls are TRBV2 and TRBJ1-5; D gene unclear. With 4 bases removed from V and 2 bases from J, the gap between germline ends came to 3 bases. Germline values: CDR1 SNHLY, CDR2 FYNNEI. CDR3 length: 12 amino acids.

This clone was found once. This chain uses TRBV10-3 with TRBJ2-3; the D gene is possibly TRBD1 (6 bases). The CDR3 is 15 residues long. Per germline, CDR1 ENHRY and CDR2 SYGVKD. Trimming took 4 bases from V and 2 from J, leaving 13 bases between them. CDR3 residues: CAISGQGGNTDTQYF. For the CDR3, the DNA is TGTGCCATCAGTGGGCAAGGGGGTAACACAGATACGCAGTATTTT.

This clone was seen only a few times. The CDR3 sequence is CASSPRTSGRAGVSTDTQYF. The CDR3 DNA reads TGTGCCAGCAGCCCCCGGACTAGCGGGAGGGCCGGAGTGTCCACAGATACGCAGTATTTT. The rearrangement joins TRBV9 to TRBJ2-3; 15 bases map to TRBD2. Unmatched junction bases numbered 14, after V lost 4 bases and J lost 2 bases. Germline V gene sequence: CDR1 SGDLS, CDR2 YYNGEE. The CDR3 totals 20 residues.